In this sample, the clone carrying this T cell receptor (beta chain) turned up many times. Its antigen is as yet unknown. Germline CDR1 and CDR2: MNHEY and SMNVEV (reference sequence). V dropped 6 bases and J dropped 1; count of bases not matched to a gene: 5. This CDR3 has 15 amino acids. This entry belongs to a study of spatial heterogeneity in lung cancer. Across the whole study: Matched bulk RNA-seq gave a T cell module score that correlated strongly with tumor-region TCR transcript counts. In raw reads, more than eight appearances on average were recorded for each unique TCR and UMI combination.

Study-level points and caveats: One measure, the expanded intratumoral alpha and beta TCR count, tracked tumor mutation counts.

Regarding time point: sample taken at primary tumor resection. Samples came from some 71 TRACERx patients with untreated early-stage lung cancer. Whole RNA was taken from tumor, nontumor lung or frozen PBMC; it was then sequenced unsorted. TCRdb reprocessed the 5' RACE reads via MiXCR and lists one record per CDR3 protein. Of some 23,000 distinct CDR3 sequences in the sample, roughly 10% were seen once. The V gene is TRBV27, the J gene TRBJ1-5, with 8 positions matching TRBD1. The sample consisted of lung tumor tissue, taken at surgery. The source is a male donor with early-stage non-small cell lung cancer. CDR3 protein: CASRRDRRSNQPQHF. CDR3 DNA: TGTGCCAGCAGACGGGACAGGCGAAGCAATCAGCCCCAGCATTTT.